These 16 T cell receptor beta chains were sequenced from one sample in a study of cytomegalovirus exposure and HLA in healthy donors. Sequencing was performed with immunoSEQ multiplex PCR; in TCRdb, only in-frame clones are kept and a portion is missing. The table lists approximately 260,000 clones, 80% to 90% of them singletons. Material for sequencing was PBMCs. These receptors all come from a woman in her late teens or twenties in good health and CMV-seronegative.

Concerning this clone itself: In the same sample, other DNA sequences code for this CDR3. This chain's CDR3 is CAWSVGTGAYEQYF. Written as DNA, the CDR3 is TGTGCCTGGAGTGTAGGGACAGGGGCCTACGAGCAGTACTTC. The chain couples TRBV30 to TRBJ2-7; 10 nucleotides match TRBD1. Germline CDR1 GTSNPN, CDR2 SVGIG (reference sequence). The CDR3 has 14 amino acids. V shed 0 bases and J 2 bases; nucleotides not matched to a gene: 1. The full variable domain, completed using reference TRBV30 and TRBJ2-7, is SQTIHQWPATLVQPVGSPLSLECTVEGTSNPNLYWYRQAAGRGLQLLFYSVGIGQISSEVPQNLSASRPQDRQFILSSKKLLLSDSGFYLCAWSVGTGAYEQYFGPGTRLTVT.

The CDR3 protein is CAWSPGQSISPQHF. In nucleotides, the CDR3 is TGTGCCTGGAGTCCAGGACAGTCAATCAGCCCCCAGCATTTT. The chain joins TRBV30 to TRBJ1-5; maybe TRBD1 (6 bases). This CDR3 has 14 amino acids. V gave up 2 bases and J gave up 10 bases, with 18 bases separating them. The germline CDR1 and CDR2 sequences are GTSNPN and SVGIG (reference sequence).

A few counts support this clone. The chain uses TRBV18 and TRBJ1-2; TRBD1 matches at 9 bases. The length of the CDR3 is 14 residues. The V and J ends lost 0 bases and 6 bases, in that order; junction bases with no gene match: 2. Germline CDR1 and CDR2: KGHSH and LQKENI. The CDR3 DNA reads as TGTGCCAGCTCACCACCCGACAGGGGGAATGGCTACACCTTC. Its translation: CASSPPDRGNGYTF.

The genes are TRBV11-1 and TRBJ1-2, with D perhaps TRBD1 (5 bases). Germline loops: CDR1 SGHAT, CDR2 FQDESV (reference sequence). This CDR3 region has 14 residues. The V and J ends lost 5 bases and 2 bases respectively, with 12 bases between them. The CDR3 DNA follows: TGTGCCAGCAGCCTAAGGCAGGGAAACTATGGCTACACCTTC. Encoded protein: CASSLRQGNYGYTF. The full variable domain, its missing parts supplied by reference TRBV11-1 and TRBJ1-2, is EAEVAQSPRYKITEKSQAVAFWCDPISGHATLYWYRQILGQGPELLVQFQDESVVDDSQLPKDRFSAERLKGVDSTLKIQPAELGDSAMYLCASSLRQGNYGYTFGSGTRLTVV.

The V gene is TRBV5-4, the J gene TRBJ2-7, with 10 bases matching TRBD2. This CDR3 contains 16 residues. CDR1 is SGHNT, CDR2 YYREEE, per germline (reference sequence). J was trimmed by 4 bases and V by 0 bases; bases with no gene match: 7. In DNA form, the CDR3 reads TGTGCCAGCAGCTTGGGTAGCGGGAGGCTGAGATACGAGCAGTACTTC. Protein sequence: CASSLGSGRLRYEQYF.

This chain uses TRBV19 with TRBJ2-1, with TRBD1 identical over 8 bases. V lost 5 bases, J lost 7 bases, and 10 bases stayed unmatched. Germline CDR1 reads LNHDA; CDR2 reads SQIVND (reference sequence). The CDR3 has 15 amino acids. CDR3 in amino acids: CASSFWTGIRNEQFF. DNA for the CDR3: TGTGCCAGTAGTTTCTGGACAGGGATAAGGAATGAGCAGTTCTTC.

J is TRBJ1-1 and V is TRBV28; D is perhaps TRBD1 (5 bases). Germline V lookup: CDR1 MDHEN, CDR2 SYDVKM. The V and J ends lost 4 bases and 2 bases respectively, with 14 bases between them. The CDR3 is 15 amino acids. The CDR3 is CASSSAGGENTEAFF. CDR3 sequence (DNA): TGTGCCAGCAGTTCAGCTGGGGGGGAAAACACTGAAGCTTTCTTT.

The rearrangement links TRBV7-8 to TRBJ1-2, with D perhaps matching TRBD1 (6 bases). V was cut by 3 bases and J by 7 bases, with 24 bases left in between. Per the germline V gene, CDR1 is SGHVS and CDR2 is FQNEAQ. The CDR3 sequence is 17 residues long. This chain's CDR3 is CASSFGTRGAAPSGYTF. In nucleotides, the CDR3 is TGTGCCAGCAGCTTCGGGACTAGGGGGGCTGCGCCGAGTGGCTACACCTTC.

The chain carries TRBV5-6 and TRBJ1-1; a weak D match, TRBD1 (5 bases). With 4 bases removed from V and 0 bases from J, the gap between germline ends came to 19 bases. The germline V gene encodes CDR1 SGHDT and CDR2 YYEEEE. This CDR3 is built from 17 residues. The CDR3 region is CASSGGVDGAMNTEAFF. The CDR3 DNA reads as TGTGCCAGCAGCGGCGGGGTTGATGGGGCCATGAACACTGAAGCTTTCTTT.

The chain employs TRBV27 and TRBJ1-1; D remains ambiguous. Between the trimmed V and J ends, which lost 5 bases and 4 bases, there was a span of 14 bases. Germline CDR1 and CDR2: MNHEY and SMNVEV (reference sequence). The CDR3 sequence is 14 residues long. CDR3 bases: TGTGCCAGCAGTGTCAGTCCGATTCCCACTGAAGCTTTCTTT. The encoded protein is CASSVSPIPTEAFF.

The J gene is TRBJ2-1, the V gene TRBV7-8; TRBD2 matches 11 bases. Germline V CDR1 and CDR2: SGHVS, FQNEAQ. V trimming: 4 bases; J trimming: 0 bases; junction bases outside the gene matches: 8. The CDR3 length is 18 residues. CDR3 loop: CASSSRGLAGNSYNEQFF. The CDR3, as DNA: TGTGCCAGCAGCTCCCGAGGACTAGCGGGTAACTCCTACAATGAGCAGTTCTTC.

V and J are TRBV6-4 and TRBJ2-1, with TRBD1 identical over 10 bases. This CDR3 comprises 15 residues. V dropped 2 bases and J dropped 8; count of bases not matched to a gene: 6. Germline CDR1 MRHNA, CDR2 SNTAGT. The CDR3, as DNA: TGTGCCAGCAGTGACCCGGGACAGGGGAGGTATGAGCAGTTCTTC. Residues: CASSDPGQGRYEQFF.

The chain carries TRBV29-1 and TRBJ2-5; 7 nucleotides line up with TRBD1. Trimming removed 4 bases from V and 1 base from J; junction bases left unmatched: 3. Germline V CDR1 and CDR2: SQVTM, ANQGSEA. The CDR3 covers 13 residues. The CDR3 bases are TGCAGCGTTGGTGGGGACAGCCAAGAGACCCAGTACTTC. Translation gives CSVGGDSQETQYF.

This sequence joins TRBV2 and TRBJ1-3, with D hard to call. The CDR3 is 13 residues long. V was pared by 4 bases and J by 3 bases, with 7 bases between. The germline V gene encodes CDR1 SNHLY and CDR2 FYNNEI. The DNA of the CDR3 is TGTGCCAGCAGTGGGGAGGTTGGAAACACCATATATTTT. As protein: CASSGEVGNTIYF.

In DNA form, the CDR3 reads TGTGCCAGCTCACTGTTCCCACAGGGGGAGTCGGACTATGGCTACACCTTC. Protein: CASSLFPQGESDYGYTF. The chain uses TRBV18 and TRBJ1-2; TRBD1 aligns across 8 bases. Germline lookup yields CDR1 KGHSH and CDR2 LQKENI. Trimming at V came to 4 bases and at J to 3 bases, leaving 13 bases not matched to a gene. The length of the CDR3 is 17 residues.

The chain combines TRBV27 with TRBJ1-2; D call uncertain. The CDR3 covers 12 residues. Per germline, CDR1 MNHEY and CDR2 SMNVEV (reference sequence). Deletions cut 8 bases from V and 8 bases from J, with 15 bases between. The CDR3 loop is CASSARRGGYTF. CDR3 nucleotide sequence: TGTGCCAGCTCCGCCAGGCGGGGAGGCTACACCTTC.